This T cell receptor beta chain originates from a study of blood T cell repertoires in COVID-19. V was shortened by 2 bases and J by 4 bases, with 16 bases between the two germline ends. CDR3 size: 15 residues. CDR1 is GTSNPN, CDR2 SVGIG, per germline (reference sequence). TCRdb's copy holds only in-frame clones and misses some; the assay was immunoSEQ multiplex PCR. The table has nearly 350,000 clones, more than 75% seen once. This chain joins TRBV30 and TRBJ2-3, with D unresolved. This receptor was taken from a woman in her 50s with COVID-19, enrolled during active disease. Sequenced material: peripheral blood. The CDR3 bases are TGTGCCTGGAGTAGACTGAATGTTCCCTCAGATACGCAGTATTTT. Translation gives CAWSRLNVPSDTQYF.